The 17 T cell receptor beta chains below all came from one sample that was sequenced in a study of cytomegalovirus exposure and HLA in healthy donors. With 60 Vbeta and 13 Jbeta primers, the PCR was carried out. Libraries were prepared by immunoSEQ multiplex PCR; TCRdb keeps only in-frame clonotypes and omits some of them. The sample consists of some 130,000 clones, roughly four fifths of them appearing once. Sequences were obtained from PBMCs. Receptor source: a girl aged 2 to 9 in good health and CMV-seronegative.

This clone was seen only a few times. The chain combines TRBV7-3 with TRBJ2-3; a weak D match, TRBD2 (7 bases). The CDR3 loop spans 15 amino acids. CDR1 is SGHTA, CDR2 FQGTGA, per germline. The V end was cut by 5 bases, the J end by 0 bases, with 12 bases between. CDR3 region: CASSQTGGSTDTQYF. In DNA, the CDR3 is TGTGCCAGCAGCCAGACGGGGGGCAGCACAGATACGCAGTATTTT.

This clone has only one observation. The gene calls are TRBV27 and TRBJ2-3; 7 nucleotides match TRBD2. V lost 10 bases, J lost 4 bases, and 8 bases stayed unmatched. The germline gives CDR1 MNHEY, CDR2 SMNVEV (reference sequence). There are 13 residues in the CDR3. The CDR3 here is CATWGGLADTQYF. The CDR3 nucleotides read TGTGCCACATGGGGGGGGTTGGCAGATACGCAGTATTTT.

This clone was seen only once. V usage is TRBV7-2 and J usage is TRBJ2-7; perhaps TRBD2 as D (5 bases). The V end was cut by 5 bases, the J end by 5 bases, with 13 bases between. Germline loops: CDR1 SGHTA, CDR2 FQGNSA. The CDR3 is 13 residues long. CDR3 residues: CASSPNPSNEQYF. The DNA of the CDR3 is TGTGCCAGCAGCCCCAACCCTAGCAACGAGCAGTACTTC.

V gene TRBV11-2 combines with J gene TRBJ2-3; TRBD2 aligns across 9 bases. The CDR3 loop spans 17 amino acids. Germline CDR1 SGHAT, CDR2 FQNNGV. V gave up 1 base and J gave up 2 bases; unmatched junction bases: 7. CDR3 nucleotides: TGTGCCAGCAGCTTAGGTGGCGGGGGGGCCATCACAGATACGCAGTATTTT. It translates to CASSLGGGGAITDTQYF.

V and J are TRBV6-5 and TRBJ1-2; TRBD1 aligns across 8 bases. This CDR3 has 15 amino acids. Germline CDR1 is MNHEY and CDR2 is SVGAGI. V was clipped by 3 bases and J by 5 bases; unmatched bases: 8. The CDR3 DNA is TGTGCCAGCAGTTATTCGGACAGGGCCAAGTATGGCTACACCTTC. Protein product: CASSYSDRAKYGYTF.

This chain uses TRBV13 with TRBJ2-7, with a weak D call TRBD2 (5 bases). V was shortened by 6 bases and J by 7 bases, with 25 bases between the two germline ends. CDR3 size: 16 residues. Germline V gene sequence: CDR1 PRHDT, CDR2 FYEKMQ (reference sequence). CDR3 region: CASRGAEAALSGEQYF. The DNA of the CDR3 is TGTGCCAGCAGGGGCGCCGAGGCAGCCCTCTCGGGAGAGCAGTACTTC.

The chain employs TRBV7-9 and TRBJ1-2; D not certain. Per germline, CDR1 SEHNR and CDR2 FQNEAQ (reference sequence). Trimming removed 1 base from V and 5 bases from J, with 8 bases in between. The CDR3 contains 13 residues. The CDR3 sequence: CASSLVLMYGYTF. DNA for the CDR3: TGTGCCAGCAGCTTAGTTCTTATGTATGGCTACACCTTC.

The chain recombines TRBV4-2 with TRBJ1-1; D gene uncertain. The CDR3 loop spans 17 amino acids. The ends were cut back, 0 bases at V and 3 bases at J, with 17 bases in the middle. Per the germline V gene, CDR1 is LGHNA and CDR2 is YNFKEQ. This CDR3 reads CASSQDLWGGSDTEAFF. The CDR3 nucleotides are TGTGCCAGCAGCCAAGATTTGTGGGGAGGGAGTGACACTGAAGCTTTCTTT.

The rearrangement uses TRBV5-5 and TRBJ2-7, with 9 bases lining up with TRBD1. This CDR3 contains 14 residues. Losses at the gene ends were 6 bases for V and 5 bases for J; bases not matched to a gene: 9. Germline loops: CDR1 SGHKS, CDR2 YYEKEE (reference sequence). CDR3 DNA: TGTGCCAGCATACCGGGACAGGGAATCCACGAGCAGTACTTC. Protein: CASIPGQGIHEQYF.

The chain links TRBV11-2 to TRBJ1-4; D is ambiguous. The CDR3 runs 15 residues. CDR1 and CDR2 from the germline V gene are SGHAT and FQNNGV. The V end was cut by 2 bases, the J end by 3 bases, with 10 bases between. CDR3 sequence (DNA): TGTGCCAGCAGCTTAAACCGGGGTGCTAATGAAAAACTGTTTTTT. This translates into CASSLNRGANEKLFF.

The rearrangement links TRBV5-4 to TRBJ2-3; 7 nucleotides line up with TRBD2. Per the germline V gene, CDR1 is SGHNT and CDR2 is YYREEE (reference sequence). The junction had 7 bases not matched to a gene; V was cut back by 0 bases and J by 0 bases. This CDR3 spans 17 amino acids. CDR3 region: CASSLVGRVTSTDTQYF. The CDR3, as DNA: TGTGCCAGCAGCTTGGTGGGGAGGGTCACTAGCACAGATACGCAGTATTTT.

The chain employs TRBV18 and TRBJ2-7, with 10 nucleotides matching TRBD1. Germline V gives CDR1 KGHSH, CDR2 LQKENI. The length of the CDR3 is 13 residues. The trim removed 3 bases at V and 6 bases at J, leaving 2 bases unmatched. As DNA, the CDR3 is TGTGCCAGCTCACCGGACAGGGGGGGCGAGCAGTACTTC. Protein sequence: CASSPDRGGEQYF.

This clone was recorded once. The V call is TRBV14, the J call TRBJ2-7, with TRBD2 as a possible D gene (6 bases). Germline lookup yields CDR1 SGHDN and CDR2 FVKESK. Deletions cut 6 bases from V and 4 bases from J, with 7 bases between. The CDR3 has 11 amino acids. The CDR3 spells CASSSGYEQYF. The CDR3 DNA follows: TGTGCCAGCAGTAGCGGTTACGAGCAGTACTTC. The full variable domain, its missing parts supplied by reference TRBV14 and TRBJ2-7, is EAGVTQFPSHSVIEKGQTVTLRCDPISGHDNLYWYRRVMGKEIKFLLHFVKESKQDESGMPNNRFLAERTGGTYSTLKVQPAELEDSGVYFCASSSGYEQYFGPGTRLTVT.

This chain uses TRBV15 with TRBJ1-1; D is undetermined. Germline CDR1 reads LNHNV; CDR2 reads YYDKDF (reference sequence). With 1 base removed from V and 5 bases from J, the gap between germline ends came to 8 bases. The CDR3 is 13 residues long. The DNA for the CDR3 is TGTGCCACCAGCAGAGCTCCCCTTACTGAAGCTTTCTTT. It encodes CATSRAPLTEAFF.

This clone was detected a few times. This rearrangement joins TRBV13 to TRBJ2-1; tentatively, D is TRBD2 (5 bases). CDR1 is PRHDT, CDR2 FYEKMQ, per germline (reference sequence). The CDR3 covers 14 residues. Trimming took 2 bases from V and 8 from J, leaving 13 bases between them. In DNA, the CDR3 is TGTGCCAGCAGCTTATCGGGGAATGAGGATGAGCAGTTCTTC. Translation: CASSLSGNEDEQFF. Combining the CDR3 with reference TRBV13 and TRBJ2-1 gives the whole variable domain AAGVIQSPRHLIKEKRETATLKCYPIPRHDTVYWYQQGPGQDPQFLISFYEKMQSDKGSIPDRFSAQQFSDYHSELNMSSLELGDSALYFCASSLSGNEDEQFFGPGTRLTVL.

This clone was seen more than once but under ten times. The chain couples TRBV25-1 to TRBJ2-1; weak D call: TRBD2 (6 bases). The germline V and J ends were trimmed by 2 bases and 7 bases, with 9 bases remaining between them. The CDR3 length is 13 residues. Germline V gene data show CDR1 as MGHDK and CDR2 as SYGVNS. CDR3 in DNA: TGTGCCAGCAGTGAACCGGGGGATAATGAGCAGTTCTTC. Translation: CASSEPGDNEQFF.

This rearrangement joins TRBV4-1 to TRBJ1-1; 9 positions match TRBD1. Germline V gene lookup returns CDR1 MGHRA and CDR2 YSYEKL. The CDR3 is 17 residues long. V shed 1 base and J 3 bases; nucleotides not matched to a gene: 9. As DNA, the CDR3 is TGCGCCAGCAGCCAAGTTCCCGGGACAGGGCGGGACACTGAAGCTTTCTTT. The encoded protein is CASSQVPGTGRDTEAFF.